A selection of T cell receptor beta chains follows, all from one sample in a study of CD8 T cells in Susac syndrome. TCRdb used MiXCR to reprocess the immunoSEQ multiplex PCR reads, holding one entry per CDR3 protein. This sample has approximately 150,000 distinct CDR3 sequences, with around 94% found just once. What was sequenced was CD4+ T cells from PBMCs. These receptor sequences come from a human donor in good health. CDR3s include the opening cysteine and the closing phenylalanine or tryptophan. The D gene is left open where the match is weak. The listing skips clone size in some rows; elsewhere it reads once, few, many or a size class.

TRBJ2-2,.,TRBV4-1,.,CASSPLLDTSNTGELFF,TGCGCCAGCAGCCCCCTTTTGGACACCTCGAACACCGGGGAGCTGTTTTTT
TRBJ2-1,.,TRBV11-2,.,CASSRRLDRSYNEQFF,TGTGCCAGCAGCCGCCGACTAGACCGCTCCTACAATGAGCAGTTCTTC
TRBJ1-2,.,TRBV5-6,.,CASSLVGADGYTF,TGTGCCAGCAGCTTGGTAGGGGCGGATGGCTACACCTTC
TRBJ2-3,.,TRBV19,.,CASRPGKLLTDTQYF,TGTGCCAGTAGGCCGGGAAAGCTACTCACAGATACGCAGTATTTT
TRBJ1-1,.,TRBV7-9,.,CASSLASGNTEAFF,TGTGCCAGCAGCTTAGCATCAGGAAACACTGAAGCTTTCTTT
TRBJ2-7,.,TRBV3-1,.,CASSQDYGQYF,TGTGCCAGCAGCCAAGACTACGGGCAGTACTTC
TRBJ2-7,.,TRBV7-2,TRBD2,CASSPHGTSSPYEQYF,TGTGCCAGCAGCCCGCACGGGACTAGCTCTCCCTACGAGCAGTACTTC
TRBJ2-7,.,TRBV27,.,CASSPGDLYEQYF,TGTGCCAGCAGTCCGGGGGACCTTTACGAGCAGTACTTC
TRBJ2-1,.,TRBV7-2,.,CASSLERGSQEQFF,TGTGCCAGCAGCTTAGAACGGGGTTCCCAAGAGCAGTTCTTC
TRBJ2-3,.,TRBV9,.,CASSGTPNAGTDTQYF,TGTGCCAGCAGCGGGACTCCCAATGCGGGCACAGATACGCAGTATTTT
TRBJ1-2,few,TRBV3-1,TRBD1,CASSPLGQGGYTF,TGTGCCAGCAGCCCTCTCGGACAGGGAGGCTACACCTTC
TRBJ1-2,.,TRBV12-3/TRBV12-4,.,CASRDQGFYGYTF,TGTGCCAGCAGGGACCAGGGTTTCTATGGCTACACCTTC
TRBJ1-1,.,TRBV19,.,CASKSDPSFDTEAFF,TGTGCCAGTAAATCAGACCCTTCTTTTGACACTGAAGCTTTCTTT
TRBJ1-1,once,TRBV6-6,.,CASRYNTEAFF,TGTGCCAGCAGATACAACACTGAAGCTTTCTTT
TRBJ2-7,.,TRBV4-1,.,CASSQETYYEQYF,TGCGCCAGCAGCCAAGAGACCTACTACGAGCAGTACTTC